These 22 T cell receptor beta chains share one sample of origin, sequenced in a study of CD8 T cells in Susac syndrome. Reverse transcription of 0.5 to 1 ug RNA was performed with random hexamers. TCRdb re-analysed the immunoSEQ multiplex PCR reads in MiXCR, keeping a single row per CDR3 protein. The table includes approximately 170,000 distinct CDR3 sequences, about 94% detected once. The sample consisted of CD4+ T cells from PBMCs. Source of these receptors: a human donor in good health.

The chain joins TRBV3-1 to TRBJ2-1; no clear D. CDR1 and CDR2 from the germline V gene are LGHDT and YNNKEL (reference sequence). There are 14 residues in the CDR3. V gave up 0 bases and J gave up 3 bases, with 6 bases separating them. The CDR3 reads CASSQDHIYNEQFF. The CDR3, as DNA: TGTGCCAGCAGCCAAGACCATATCTACAATGAGCAGTTCTTC.

This chain connects TRBV11-2 to TRBJ2-6; TRBD1 matches 9 bases. J gave up 1 base and V 5 bases, and 6 bases lay outside the gene matches. The CDR3 loop spans 17 amino acids. Germline V gives CDR1 SGHAT, CDR2 FQNNGV. The CDR3 DNA reads as TGTGCCAGCAGCGGTACAGGGGGCTTTTCTGGGGCCAACGTCCTGACTTTC. It codes for CASSGTGGFSGANVLTF.

The chain employs TRBV7-3 and TRBJ2-7; D gene ambiguous. CDR1 and CDR2 from the germline V gene are SGHTA and FQGTGA. Trimming removed 5 bases from V and 1 base from J, with 9 bases in between. There are 13 residues in the CDR3. CDR3 sequence (DNA): TGTGCCAGCAGCCCCCAGGTATCCTACGAGCAGTACTTC. Protein product: CASSPQVSYEQYF.

CDR3 coding DNA: TGTGCCAGCTGGGGGGGGACCGGCCTTGAAAAACTGTTTTTT. The encoded protein is CASWGGTGLEKLFF. The chain recombines TRBV25-1 with TRBJ1-4, with a weak D call TRBD1 (5 bases). Germline loops: CDR1 MGHDK, CDR2 SYGVNS. V was shortened by 8 bases and J by 7 bases, with 17 bases between the two germline ends. The CDR3 has 14 residues. Using reference TRBV25-1 and TRBJ1-4 for the parts outside the CDR3, the full variable domain is EADIYQTPRYLVIGTGKKITLECSQTMGHDKMYWYQQDPGMELHLIHYSYGVNSTEKGDLSSESTVSRIRTEHFPLTLESARPSHTSQYLCASWGGTGLEKLFFGSGTQLSVL.

The rearrangement links TRBV28 to TRBJ1-1, with 9 bases aligning to TRBD1. CDR1 is MDHEN and CDR2 is SYDVKM in the germline V gene. There are 15 residues in the CDR3. J gave up 2 bases and V 5 bases, and 6 bases lay outside the gene matches. Written as DNA, the CDR3 is TGTGCCAGCAGTCCCCCGGGACAGGGTAACACTGAAGCTTTCTTT. Encoded protein: CASSPPGQGNTEAFF.

This rearrangement joins TRBV18 to TRBJ1-5; perhaps TRBD1 as D (5 bases). The V end was cut by 2 bases, the J end by 6 bases, with 8 bases between. Looked up from germline, CDR1 is KGHSH and CDR2 is LQKENI. CDR3 length: 13 residues. In DNA, the CDR3 is TGTGCCAGCTCACCAGAGAGGGGTCAGCCCCAGCATTTT. This sequence encodes CASSPERGQPQHF.

The chain has TRBV2 and TRBJ1-2, with D maybe TRBD1 (5 bases). The ends were cut back, 5 bases at V and 5 bases at J, with 9 bases in the middle. The CDR3 runs to 12 residues. Germline values: CDR1 SNHLY, CDR2 FYNNEI. The CDR3 protein is CASSPGTYGYTF. The CDR3 DNA sequence: TGTGCCAGCAGTCCTGGGACTTATGGCTACACCTTC.

This chain connects TRBV2 to TRBJ1-1; D is undetermined. The V gene lost 8 bases and the J gene lost 6 bases, with 10 bases spanning the gap. Germline loops: CDR1 SNHLY, CDR2 FYNNEI. CDR3 length: 11 amino acids. For the CDR3, the DNA is TGTGCCAGCGCCTATAACGCTGAAGCTTTCTTT. Translated, it gives CASAYNAEAFF.

This clonotype has a single count. The chain joins TRBV18 to TRBJ2-5; a weak D match, TRBD1 (7 bases). The CDR3 runs to 15 residues. Trimming cost V 3 bases and J 5 bases, with 16 bases left between them. Germline V gives CDR1 KGHSH, CDR2 LQKENI. The CDR3 DNA sequence: TGTGCCAGCTCACCGCACGACAGGGCGGGGGAGACCCAGTACTTC. Translated, it gives CASSPHDRAGETQYF.

The chain has TRBV5-1 and TRBJ1-5; D is possibly TRBD1 (6 bases). The CDR3 consists of 14 residues. Deletions cut 5 bases from V and 5 bases from J, with 14 bases between. CDR1 SGHRS and CDR2 YFSETQ come from the germline V gene. The CDR3 DNA follows: TGCGCCAGCAGGCCTAACAGGGAAGATCAGCCCCAGCATTTT. Protein product: CASRPNREDQPQHF.

This rearrangement joins TRBV2 to TRBJ1-4; D remains unclear. V was clipped by 4 bases and J by 2 bases, with 5 bases between them. The CDR3 sequence is 13 residues long. Germline assignment: CDR1 SNHLY and CDR2 FYNNEI. The CDR3 DNA follows: TGTGCCAGCAGTGTTTATACTAATGAAAAACTGTTTTTT. Its protein is CASSVYTNEKLFF.

This clonotype occurred once. The rearrangement links TRBV10-3 to TRBJ2-5, with 8 bases matching TRBD1. Losses at the gene ends were 6 bases for V and 5 bases for J; bases not matched to a gene: 5. Germline assignment: CDR1 ENHRY and CDR2 SYGVKD. The CDR3 spans 13 residues. The CDR3 protein is CAIRTGEEETQYF. The CDR3 DNA is TGTGCCATCAGGACAGGGGAGGAGGAGACCCAGTACTTC.

This sequence joins TRBV6-1 and TRBJ2-2, with 7 bases matching TRBD1. V trimming: 9 bases; J trimming: 0 bases; junction bases outside the gene matches: 1. Germline V gene lookup returns CDR1 MNHNS and CDR2 SASEGT. The length of the CDR3 is 13 residues. CDR3: CARGTANTGELFF. As DNA, the CDR3 is TGTGCCAGAGGGACAGCGAACACCGGGGAGCTGTTTTTT.

The J gene is TRBJ1-1, the V gene TRBV3-1; 8 bases match TRBD1. CDR3 length equals 12 residues. V gave up 4 bases and J gave up 11 bases; unmatched junction bases: 6. Germline V gene data show CDR1 as LGHDT and CDR2 as YNNKEL (reference sequence). The CDR3 nucleotides are TGTGCCAGCAGCCGAGGACAGGGAGAGGCTTTCTTT. Encoded protein: CASSRGQGEAFF.

The chain carries TRBV4-2 and TRBJ2-3; TRBD2 is a possible D gene (7 bases). V shed 0 bases and J shed 1 base, with 14 bases lying between them. Germline-derived CDR1 and CDR2 are LGHNA and YNFKEQ. The CDR3 has 17 amino acids. Here the CDR3 reads CASSQDHKGGGTDTQYF. CDR3 in DNA: TGTGCCAGCAGCCAAGATCATAAGGGGGGGGGCACAGATACGCAGTATTTT.

The rearrangement uses TRBV20-1 and TRBJ2-2, with D hard to call. CDR1 is DFQATT and CDR2 is SNEGSKA in the germline V gene (reference sequence). This CDR3 spans 13 amino acids. V was clipped by 5 bases and J by 4 bases, with 11 bases between them. Here the CDR3 reads CSASLESTGELFF. CDR3 sequence (DNA): TGCAGTGCTTCCCTAGAGAGCACCGGGGAGCTGTTTTTT.

The chain employs TRBV20-1 and TRBJ1-3, with TRBD1 matching 8 bases. Germline V gene lookup returns CDR1 DFQATT and CDR2 SNEGSKA (reference sequence). The CDR3 runs to 15 residues. V gave up 4 bases and J gave up 3 bases; unmatched junction bases: 8. The CDR3 bases are TGCAGTGCTAAGGCAGGGGGCGAAAGTGGAAACACCATATATTTT. It yields the protein CSAKAGGESGNTIYF.

The rearrangement joins TRBV5-6 to TRBJ2-5; 9 positions match TRBD2. Germline CDR1 is SGHDT and CDR2 is YYEEEE. J gave up 4 bases and V 1 base, and 8 bases lay outside the gene matches. The CDR3 length is 16 residues. This CDR3 is CASSLLYFSGGETQYF. For the CDR3, the DNA is TGTGCCAGCAGCTTGCTATATTTTAGCGGGGGAGAGACCCAGTACTTC.

The chain is built from TRBV2 and TRBJ2-3; D gene uncertain. Trimming pared 6 bases from V and 3 bases from J, leaving 7 bases between. Germline V gives CDR1 SNHLY, CDR2 FYNNEI. CDR3 length equals 12 residues. CDR3 coding DNA: TGTGCCAGCAGCCGTGAAACAGATACGCAGTATTTT. It specifies CASSRETDTQYF.

V gene TRBV11-2 combines with J gene TRBJ2-2; 8 nucleotides match TRBD2. Germline V gene lookup returns CDR1 SGHAT and CDR2 FQNNGV. The CDR3 covers 14 residues. With 2 bases clipped from V and 7 bases from J, the junction kept 3 bases outside the gene matches. The CDR3 protein is CASSLSSGFGELFF. The CDR3 bases are TGTGCCAGCAGCTTATCTAGCGGGTTCGGGGAGCTGTTTTTT.

This chain connects TRBV6-5 to TRBJ2-2, with TRBD2 as a possible D gene (7 bases). The CDR3 extends over 15 amino acids. Per germline, CDR1 MNHEY and CDR2 SVGAGI. V dropped 8 bases and J dropped 2 bases, with 15 bases sitting between them. The CDR3 reads CASLGGGLNTGELFF. The CDR3 nucleotides read TGTGCCAGCCTCGGCGGGGGCTTAAACACCGGGGAGCTGTTTTTT.

The chain has TRBV6-4 and TRBJ1-2, with D tentatively TRBD1 (5 bases). The V gene lost 0 bases and the J gene lost 2 bases, with 7 bases spanning the gap. Germline CDR1 is MRHNA and CDR2 is SNTAGT. The CDR3 has 14 amino acids. In nucleotides, the CDR3 is TGTGCCAGCAGTGACTCTTACAGGAACTATGGCTACACCTTC. Protein sequence: CASSDSYRNYGYTF.